Listed here are 26 T cell receptor beta chains from one sample, sequenced in a study of blood T cell repertoires in COVID-19. TCRdb keeps only in-frame clones here, not all; method: immunoSEQ multiplex PCR. The data show fewer than 250,000 clones, with approximately 84% seen just once and 7.6% held by the top ten. The sequencing input was peripheral blood. Source of these receptors: a woman in her 50s with active or convalescent COVID-19.

This clone was observed once. The V gene is TRBV27, the J gene TRBJ2-6, with 7 bases identical to TRBD1. With V trimmed by 4 bases and J by 2 bases, 5 bases remained unmatched. Germline CDR1 and CDR2: MNHEY and SMNVEV (reference sequence). The CDR3 consists of 16 residues. The CDR3 protein is CASSYQGVAGANVLTF. Here the CDR3 DNA reads TGTGCCAGCAGTTACCAGGGGGTGGCTGGGGCCAACGTCCTGACTTTC. Full variable domain (outside the CDR3, taken from reference TRBV27 and TRBJ2-6): EAQVTQNPRYLITVTGKKLTVTCSQNMNHEYMSWYRQDPGLGLRQIYYSMNVEVTDKGDVPEGYKVSRKEKRNFPLILESPSPNQTSLYFCASSYQGVAGANVLTFGAGSRLTVL.

V gene TRBV7-3 combines with J gene TRBJ2-1, with TRBD2 identical over 12 bases. This CDR3 region has 21 residues. Germline-derived CDR1 and CDR2 are SGHTA and FQGTGA. V was pared by 2 bases and J by 0 bases, with 14 bases of the junction left unmatched. The CDR3 DNA sequence: TGTGCCAGCAGCTTACAATCCCTAGCGGGAGGGATTTTAGGCTCCTACAATGAGCAGTTCTTC. Amino acids: CASSLQSLAGGILGSYNEQFF.

In this sample, this clone turned up a few times. The chain joins TRBV30 to TRBJ1-1; 7 bases fit TRBD1. V gave up 2 bases and J gave up 1 base; unmatched junction bases: 7. The CDR3 totals 15 residues. Germline assignment: CDR1 GTSNPN and CDR2 SVGIG (reference sequence). CDR3 in DNA: TGTGCCTGGAGTTTACGCCGGGACAGGAACACTGAAGCTTTCTTT. This translates into CAWSLRRDRNTEAFF. Variable domain in full (rest from reference TRBV30 and TRBJ1-1): SQTIHQWPATLVQPVGSPLSLECTVEGTSNPNLYWYRQAAGRGLQLLFYSVGIGQISSEVPQNLSASRPQDRQFILSSKKLLLSDSGFYLCAWSLRRDRNTEAFFGQGTRLTVV.

This sequence joins TRBV5-1 and TRBJ2-3; tentative D call: TRBD1 (6 bases). V lost 0 bases, J lost 6 bases, and 8 bases lay in between. Per the germline V gene, CDR1 is SGHRS and CDR2 is YFSETQ. This CDR3 spans 13 amino acids. The chain's CDR3 is CASSLERGDTQYF. DNA for the CDR3: TGCGCCAGCAGCTTGGAGAGGGGGGATACGCAGTATTTT.

The chain links TRBV11-2 to TRBJ1-2; the D gene is possibly TRBD1 (5 bases). Germline CDR1 SGHAT, CDR2 FQNNGV. V was cut by 0 bases and J by 4 bases, with 12 bases left in between. The CDR3 has 15 residues. The CDR3 is CASSLDRQSSYGYTF. The DNA of the CDR3 is TGTGCCAGCAGCTTAGATCGACAGAGCTCCTATGGCTACACCTTC.

The chain uses TRBV11-2 and TRBJ1-5, with TRBD1 matching over 8 bases. CDR1 is SGHAT, CDR2 FQNNGV, per germline. Trimming cost V 4 bases and J 7 bases; bases outside gene matches: 9. CDR3 length: 15 residues. CDR3 amino acids: CASSSRPGGGQPQHF. The CDR3 DNA is TGTGCCAGCAGCTCTAGGCCAGGGGGCGGCCAGCCCCAGCATTTT.

V gene TRBV7-6 combines with J gene TRBJ2-7; TRBD1 is a possible D gene (6 bases). Per germline, CDR1 SGHVS and CDR2 FNYEAQ. The V and J ends lost 2 bases and 2 bases respectively, with 13 bases between them. CDR3 size: 15 residues. The CDR3 is CASSLYTGTAYEQYF. In nucleotides, the CDR3 is TGTGCCAGCAGCTTATACACAGGGACCGCCTACGAGCAGTACTTC.

The chain carries TRBV5-1 and TRBJ1-6; a weak D match, TRBD1 (5 bases). V lost 2 bases to trimming and J lost 0 bases, with 9 bases between them. Germline V CDR1 and CDR2: SGHRS, YFSETQ. The CDR3 runs to 16 residues. This chain's CDR3 is CASSFGHDSYNSPLHF. The CDR3 coding sequence is TGCGCCAGCAGCTTCGGACACGACTCCTATAATTCACCCCTCCACTTT. Using reference TRBV5-1 and TRBJ1-6 for the parts outside the CDR3, the full variable domain is KAGVTQTPRYLIKTRGQQVTLSCSPISGHRSVSWYQQTPGQGLQFLFEYFSETQRNKGNFPGRFSGRQFSNSRSEMNVSTLELGDSALYLCASSFGHDSYNSPLHFGNGTRLTVT.

This clone was seen once. The V and J genes are TRBV7-8 and TRBJ2-7; TRBD2 matches at 8 bases. The germline CDR1 and CDR2 sequences are SGHVS and FQNEAQ. V was clipped by 0 bases and J by 3 bases; unmatched bases: 10. This CDR3 is built from 17 residues. The CDR3 sequence is CASSLARTGGEYYEQYV. CDR3 bases: TGTGCCAGCAGCTTAGCGCGGACGGGGGGGGAATACTACGAGCAGTACGTC.

This clone was seen more than once but under ten times. This chain joins TRBV6-5 and TRBJ1-6; 9 bases map to TRBD1. Germline lookup yields CDR1 MNHEY and CDR2 SVGAGI. The CDR3 consists of 15 residues. Losses at the gene ends were 11 bases for V and 7 bases for J; bases not matched to a gene: 12. The chain's CDR3 is CAGTRGQGDNSPLHF. Written as DNA, the CDR3 is TGTGCCGGCACTCGGGGACAGGGTGACAATTCACCCCTCCACTTT.

The genes are TRBV20-1 and TRBJ2-3, with 7 nucleotides matching TRBD2. Germline trimming cut 3 bases from V and 8 bases from J; bases unmatched to any gene: 5. Germline V gene lookup returns CDR1 DFQATT and CDR2 SNEGSKA (reference sequence). This CDR3 is built from 12 residues. The CDR3 bases are TGCAGTGCTAGTGGGGGAGGGAGTACGCAGTATTTT. Residues: CSASGGGSTQYF.

The chain employs TRBV20-1 and TRBJ2-6; D call uncertain. The germline V gene has CDR1 DFQATT and CDR2 SNEGSKA (reference sequence). The CDR3 has 11 amino acids. With 3 bases removed from V and 5 bases from J, the gap between germline ends came to 2 bases. The CDR3 sequence is CSASRANVLTF. CDR3 nucleotides: TGCAGTGCTAGCAGGGCCAACGTCCTGACTTTC.

The J gene is TRBJ2-5, the V gene TRBV2, with a possible D match to TRBD2 (6 bases). Trimming pared 4 bases from V and 3 bases from J, leaving 6 bases between. CDR1 is SNHLY and CDR2 is FYNNEI in the germline V gene. The CDR3 consists of 12 residues. CDR3: CASSGGEETQYF. CDR3 DNA sequence: TGTGCCAGCAGTGGCGGGGAAGAGACCCAGTACTTC. The variable domain in full, with the rest retrieved from reference TRBV2 and TRBJ2-5, is EPEVTQTPSHQVTQMGQEVILRCVPISNHLYFYWYRQILGQKVEFLVSFYNNEISEKSEIFDDQFSVERPDGSNFTLKIRSTKLEDSAMYFCASSGGEETQYFGPGTRLLVL.

The CDR3 loop reads CASSLGANTPYNEQFF. The CDR3 bases are TGCGCCAGCAGCTTGGGGGCAAATACCCCCTACAATGAGCAGTTCTTC. The chain combines TRBV5-1 with TRBJ2-1, with D hard to call. The germline gives CDR1 SGHRS, CDR2 YFSETQ. This CDR3 contains 16 residues. V lost 0 bases and J lost 2, with 12 bases in between.

Concerning this clone: A read error may account for a junction end that differs from germline. V and J are TRBV6-5 and TRBJ2-2; TRBD2 aligns across 8 bases. CDR3 length equals 15 residues. Germline-derived CDR1 and CDR2 are MNHEY and SVGAGI. The DNA for the CDR3 is TGTGTCAGCAGGAAGACTAGCGTGAACACCGGGGAGCTGTTTTTT. This translates into CVSRKTSVNTGELFF.

The V call is TRBV18, the J call TRBJ1-6, with 10 bases that match TRBD1. Trimming took 4 bases from V and 8 from J; bases not matched to a gene: 5. CDR3 length: 15 amino acids. Germline CDR1 and CDR2: KGHSH and LQKENI. Here the CDR3 reads CASSQRGTGDSPLHF. The CDR3 region has the DNA TGTGCCAGCTCACAAAGGGGGACAGGGGATTCACCCCTCCACTTT.

The V gene is TRBV6-1, the J gene TRBJ1-2; perhaps TRBD1 as D (5 bases). Germline CDR1 reads MNHNS; CDR2 reads SASEGT. The CDR3 has 13 residues. Trimming cost V 0 bases and J 8 bases, with 10 bases left between them. The CDR3 DNA follows: TGTGCCAGCAGTGAAGCGGAACAGGTCGGCTACACCTTC. It encodes CASSEAEQVGYTF.

The DNA for the CDR3 is TGTGCCAGCAGCCTAGGGTTCACAGGGGTGTATGGCTACACCTTC. Translation: CASSLGFTGVYGYTF. This rearrangement joins TRBV28 to TRBJ1-2; TRBD1 matches at 7 bases. Germline lookup yields CDR1 MDHEN and CDR2 SYDVKM. V gave up 6 bases and J gave up 5 bases; unmatched junction bases: 12. This CDR3 spans 15 amino acids.

The rearrangement links TRBV9 to TRBJ1-3; no firm D call. In germline, CDR1 is SGDLS, CDR2 YYNGEE. Trimming took off 3 bases at V and 0 bases at J, with 13 bases between the two ends. The length of the CDR3 is 16 residues. The CDR3 DNA is TGTGCCAGCAGCGACTCAGAGGCGAGCTCTGGAAACACCATATATTTT. It is translated as CASSDSEASSGNTIYF.

This clone was seen once. The chain employs TRBV5-1 and TRBJ2-2; TRBD1 matches at 7 bases. In germline, CDR1 is SGHRS, CDR2 YFSETQ. This CDR3 is 15 amino acids long. V shed 4 bases and J 5 bases; nucleotides not matched to a gene: 8. The CDR3 DNA reads TGCGCCAGCAGCGTAGGGGGCGGAGAGACCGGGGAGCTGTTTTTT. Translating gives CASSVGGGETGELFF.

The chain is built from TRBV5-1 and TRBJ2-3, with D tentatively TRBD2 (7 bases). V lost 0 bases, J lost 5 bases, and 13 bases lay in between. Germline CDR1 is SGHRS and CDR2 is YFSETQ. The CDR3 covers 15 residues. The CDR3 sequence is CASSLVGGGKDTQYF. DNA for the CDR3: TGCGCCAGCAGCTTGGTAGGGGGGGGCAAAGATACGCAGTATTTT.

This rearrangement joins TRBV24-1 to TRBJ2-3; 7 nucleotides align to TRBD1. Germline V CDR1 and CDR2: KGHDR, SFDVKD. Trimming took 9 bases from V and 2 from J; bases not matched to a gene: 7. The length of the CDR3 is 14 residues. The CDR3 reads CATDRDRDTDTQYF. In DNA form, the CDR3 reads TGTGCCACCGACCGGGACAGAGACACAGATACGCAGTATTTT.

The genes are TRBV5-4 and TRBJ1-3; 8 positions agree with TRBD1. This CDR3 has 14 residues. Germline V gene data show CDR1 as SGHNT and CDR2 as YYREEE (reference sequence). V shed 5 bases and J 7 bases; nucleotides not matched to a gene: 8. CDR3 nucleotides: TGTGCCAGCAGGCCTCAGGGGGCAGTGAACACCATATATTTT. Translating it yields CASRPQGAVNTIYF. The variable domain in full, with the rest retrieved from reference TRBV5-4 and TRBJ1-3, is ETGVTQSPTHLIKTRGQQVTLRCSSQSGHNTVSWYQQALGQGPQFIFQYYREEENGRGNFPPRFSGLQFPNYSSELNVNALELDDSALYLCASRPQGAVNTIYFGEGSWLTVV.

This sequence joins TRBV27 and TRBJ1-2, with D tentatively TRBD1 (5 bases). V dropped 5 bases and J dropped 8 bases, with 15 bases sitting between them. The CDR3 has 13 residues. The germline V gene has CDR1 MNHEY and CDR2 SMNVEV (reference sequence). The CDR3 sequence: CASSPTGVYGYTF. CDR3 nucleotides: TGTGCCAGCAGTCCTACGGGGGTTTACGGCTACACCTTC.

The CDR3 coding sequence is TGTGCCAGCAGCTTAGCGACGGGACAGGCCACAGATACGCAGTATTTT. Its translation: CASSLATGQATDTQYF. The chain carries TRBV7-8 and TRBJ2-3, with 8 bases lining up with TRBD1. This CDR3 has 16 amino acids. Germline values: CDR1 SGHVS, CDR2 FQNEAQ. Trimming took 0 bases from V and 2 from J; bases not matched to a gene: 4. The variable domain in full, completed from reference TRBV7-8 and TRBJ2-3, reads GAGVSQSPRYKVAKRGQDVALRCDPISGHVSLFWYQQALGQGPEFLTYFQNEAQLDKSGLPSDRFFAERPEGSVSTLKIQRTQQEDSAVYLCASSLATGQATDTQYFGPGTRLTVL.

V gene TRBV7-9 combines with J gene TRBJ1-5; TRBD1 matches at 9 bases. The CDR3 has 14 residues. V shed 4 bases and J 4 bases; nucleotides not matched to a gene: 2. CDR1 SEHNR and CDR2 FQNEAQ come from the germline V gene (reference sequence). In DNA form, the CDR3 reads TGTGCCAGCAGCTATGGGACAGGGAATCAGCCCCAGCATTTT. Amino acid sequence: CASSYGTGNQPQHF.